This TCR beta chain was captured in a study of cytomegalovirus exposure and HLA in healthy donors. For the study at large: From HLA-typed donors, an early data release held 70 million to 95 million unique TCRs. Study-level findings and limits: In a later analysis, several top co-occurrence clusters appeared linked to parvovirus B19, influenza, CMV and Epstein-Barr virus.

Regarding this clone: The antigen remains unidentified.

PCR was performed using 60 Vbeta and 13 Jbeta primers. The table came from immunoSEQ multiplex PCR; TCRdb's copy has only in-frame clones and leaves some out. Of some 90,000 clones in the sample, under 75% were seen once. This TCR derives from a man aged 45-65 years in good health and CMV-seronegative. Sequencing was done on a sample of PBMCs.

The CDR3 nucleotides read TGTGCCAGCAGCTTGGCCAGGGCAGATACGCAGTATTTT. Amino acids: CASSLARADTQYF. The chain joins TRBV5-4 to TRBJ2-3; maybe TRBD1 (5 bases). Germline V gene data show CDR1 as SGHNT and CDR2 as YYREEE (reference sequence). Trimming took off 0 bases at V and 4 bases at J, with 6 bases between the two ends. The CDR3 contains 13 residues.